The clone carrying this T cell receptor beta chain appeared many times. Its antigen is unidentified. These data belong to a study of T cells after yellow fever vaccination. Broader study findings: Booster samples showed a return of most primary-vaccination clones (roughly 96% CD4, around 88% CD8).

TCRdb re-analysed the 5' RACE reads in MiXCR, keeping a single row per CDR3 protein. The sample has a few hundred thousand distinct CDR3 sequences; around 6.4% are singletons. This CDR3 contains 13 residues. Germline CDR1 and CDR2: KGHSH and LQKENI. Trimming pared 3 bases from V and 4 bases from J, leaving 9 bases between. V and J are TRBV18 and TRBJ1-1; weak D call: TRBD1 (5 bases). This clonotype was obtained from a man younger than 45 who received the YFV17D yellow fever vaccine. The sample here was PBMCs, taken 5 days after the yellow fever booster vaccination. The CDR3 protein is CASSPKRGTEAFF. The CDR3 nucleotides are TGTGCCAGCTCACCTAAAAGGGGCACTGAAGCTTTCTTT.